This entry is about one TCR beta chain. Its binding antigen is unknown. No much larger clone exists at a distance of one base, and base qualities are not known. The meaning of the sample's time point label: pre-sensitization, week 0. This specimen's treatment or condition label, interpreted: therapeutic diphenylcyclopropenone sensitization with weekly scalp DPC. At each patch-test visit, blood was drawn before the patch test was applied. To be eligible, patients had to be aged 18 to 70, diagnosed with alopecia and judged suitable for DPC therapy, while pregnant patients were excluded. Total RNA was extracted from unfractionated whole blood that had been collected in Tempus Blood RNA tubes. Library preparation employed RACE. The sequencing machine was a NextSeq 500. Library preparation attached unique molecular identifiers to individual cDNA molecules for quantitative, reproducible TCR counting. Both TCR alpha and TCR beta chains were sequenced from each blood RNA sample. The study's own analysis went as follows. Samples had a median of roughly 91,000 TCRs, with a range from roughly 20,000 to 690,600. V, J and CDR3 annotation of the TCR reads was performed with the Decombinator software suite. For PS versus PT1 abundance plots, all samples were subsampled to the same number of TCRs (28,000). Expanded TCRs were defined as absent before sensitization and observed at least eight times at the 2-week time point. The public reads were reanalyzed by TCRdb: fastp trimming at Q25, MiXCR alignment, in-frame beta chains only. Duplicate CDR3 protein sequences are folded into a single record with the most common DNA and genes. The V and J calls were not made by the authors but by TCRdb's processing. The sample profile shows approximately 370,000 distinct CDR3 sequences; about 5% of them were found once. 7% to 10% of the sample goes to the ten largest clones.

From the germline V gene, CDR1 is SGHNT and CDR2 is YENEEA. The CDR3 covers 18 residues, taking in both the cysteine and the phenylalanine. CDR3 DNA is the only sequence kept; it has 54 bases, read in frame from the first base. Between the V and J ends, shortened by 5 bases and 3 bases respectively, the junction contains 24 bases. This sample stems from a study of human T cells and chemical hapten exposure listed by TCRdb under 2021. Study-level background: For sensitization, 2% DPC in acetone was applied to a 2 cm by 2 cm area of upper inner arm skin. Blood for TCR sequencing was provided by twenty-nine alopecia patients at one to four time points (pre-sensitization, 2, 6 and 24 weeks). Weekly therapeutic DPC doses were additionally applied to the scalp of patients throughout the roughly 25-week study period. Patch testing on the upper back used Finn chambers containing 0.01% DPC, with scoring done after 6 days according to International Contact Dermatitis Research Group standards. Libraries were pooled for sequencing, and per-sample TCR yields varied mainly because of small differences in library volumes within the pool. Blood samples were taken from patients before sensitization (week 0) and at 2, 6 and about 24 weeks after DPC sensitization. The study tracked peripheral blood TCR repertoire changes in vivo during primary and secondary sensitization to the hapten diphenylcyclopropenone (DPC) in alopecia patients. The mostly female patient cohort included alopecia areata with under or over 50% scalp involvement, alopecia totalis and alopecia universalis.

Beyond this particular receptor, the publication reports: Significantly more large CDR3 similarity clusters were formed by expanded TCRs than by pre-sensitization or healthy control sets, consistent with antigen-driven responses. The number of PT1 expanded TCRs positively correlated with patch test score, significant at thresholds 8, 16 and 32 but not 4. Repeated subsampling changed both the strength of the expansion versus patch-test correlation and the threshold at which the correlation became significant. The number of TCRs above 1 in 1000 frequency did not change with DPC sensitization; there was no evidence of global repertoire structure alterations. Because every patient had alopecia, a presumed autoimmune disease, the patients' immune response might differ from that of healthy individuals.

This sequence was found in a young woman with alopecia areata. Some clones in this sample may be carry-over from other donors' samples. This chain is built from TRBV11-3 and TRBJ2-3; the D segment might be TRBD1 or TRBD2, since each matches 7 bases. Sequenced here: whole blood, sampled in connection with sensitization to the hapten diphenylcyclopropenone (DPC). The CDR3 sequence is CASSPGGGTPHRTDTQYF. The sequence in DNA is TGTGCCAGCAGCCCAGGGGGGGGGACCCCACACCGGACAGATACGCAGTATTTT.